This TCR beta chain was observed in a study of CD8+ T cells in alopecia areata. Study details: Oral tofacitinib (5 to 10 mg twice daily) was administered to treated patients.

The sample holds a few counts of this clone. The antigen remains unidentified. Treatment meaning: oral pan-JAK inhibitor, 5-10 mg twice daily. Notes on the study in general: Uncertain still, given a single nonresponder, is whether baseline CD8+ expansion links to response.

The CDR3 totals 16 residues. CDR1 is SGHRS, CDR2 YFSETQ, per germline. The V and J ends lost 2 bases and 0 bases respectively, with 9 bases between them. Following RNA extraction, reverse transcription yielded cDNA that acted as the sequencing template. Repertoires were generated with immunoSEQ multiplex PCR, while TCRdb's copy carries only in-frame clones and drops some. The sample has under 250,000 clones; under 75% are singletons. The chain couples TRBV5-1 to TRBJ2-6; D remains unclear. The input for sequencing was CD4+ T cells sorted from blood, taken at week 4, from a patient treated with tofacitinib. This TCR came from a human donor with alopecia areata. Written as DNA, the CDR3 is TGCGCCAGCAGCTTACAAAGTTTCTCTGGGGCCAACGTCCTGACTTTC. This gives the protein CASSLQSFSGANVLTF.